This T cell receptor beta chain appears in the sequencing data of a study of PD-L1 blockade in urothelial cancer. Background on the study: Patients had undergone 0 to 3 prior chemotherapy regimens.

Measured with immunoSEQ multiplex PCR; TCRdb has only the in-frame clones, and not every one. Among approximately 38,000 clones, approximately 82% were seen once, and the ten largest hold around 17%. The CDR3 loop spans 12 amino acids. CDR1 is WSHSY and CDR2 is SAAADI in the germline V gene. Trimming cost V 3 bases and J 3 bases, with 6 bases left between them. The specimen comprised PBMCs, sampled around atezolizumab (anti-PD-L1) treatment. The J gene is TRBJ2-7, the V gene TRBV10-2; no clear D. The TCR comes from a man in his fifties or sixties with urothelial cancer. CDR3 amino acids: CASSDPVYEQYF. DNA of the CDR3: TGCGCCAGCAGTGATCCAGTCTACGAGCAGTACTTC.